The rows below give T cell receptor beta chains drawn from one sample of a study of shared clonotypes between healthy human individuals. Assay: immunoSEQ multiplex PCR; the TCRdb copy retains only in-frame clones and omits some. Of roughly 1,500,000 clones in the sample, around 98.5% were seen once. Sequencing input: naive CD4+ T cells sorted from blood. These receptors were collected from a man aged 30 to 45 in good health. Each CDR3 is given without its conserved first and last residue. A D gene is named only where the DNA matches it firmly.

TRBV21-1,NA,ASRRTSGSYEQY
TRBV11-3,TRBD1,ASSDRDSTEQY
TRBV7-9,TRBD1,ASSLTGGYTTNEKLF
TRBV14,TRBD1,ASSQEFGTGNHEQY
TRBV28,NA,ASSAEWPPGGTQY
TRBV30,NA,AWTRDNYGYT
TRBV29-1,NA,SVVVVGETQY
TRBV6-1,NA,ASGAAPGSNQPQH
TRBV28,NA,ASSLQGEPSNQPQH
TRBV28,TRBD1,ASRDRGHEY
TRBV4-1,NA,ASSQNQVYGYT
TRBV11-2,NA,ASSSGVEQF
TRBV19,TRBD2,ASSTTSGALYEQY
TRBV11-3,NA,ASSLGRGITGELF
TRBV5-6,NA,ASSSGVSEAF
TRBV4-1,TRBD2,ASSQETSGTYEQY
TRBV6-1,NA,ATLFASGSYNEQF
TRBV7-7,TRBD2,ASSPIPGLANNEQF
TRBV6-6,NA,ASRSTGVQETQY
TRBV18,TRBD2,ASSPPSSGRDDKVLYDGELF
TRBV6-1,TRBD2,ASRQAGGFTGELF
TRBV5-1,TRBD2,ASSRDFGTSASYEQY
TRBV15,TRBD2,AISGLAGDYGELF
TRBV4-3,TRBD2,ASSQRTSGYNEQF
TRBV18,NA,ASSPYRGRSGNTIY
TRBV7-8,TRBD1,ASSSQGAGNEQF
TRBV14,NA,ASSHGGWTAGNTIY
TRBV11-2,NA,ASSLGLAAYNEQF
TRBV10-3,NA,AISEGGEPQH
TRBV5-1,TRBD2,ASSLALGTSLY
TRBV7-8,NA,ASSLPVYRAF
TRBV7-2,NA,ASSRRRMYEQF
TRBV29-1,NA,SVEEVRGQPQH
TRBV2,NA,ASTPEDPRLINTEAF
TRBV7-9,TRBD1,ASSFSGTGANTEAF
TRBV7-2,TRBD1,ASSVTTGGFYEQY
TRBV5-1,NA,ASSEPGQNTEAF
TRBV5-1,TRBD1,ASSPGTGGYSNQPQH
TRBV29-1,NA,SVWGVQETQY
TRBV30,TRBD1,AWRRDRVTGANVLT
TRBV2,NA,ATMQLRVTETQY
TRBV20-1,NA,SASDNIGQY
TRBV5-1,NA,ASSVTGLHGGNEQF
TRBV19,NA,ASRGGPNTGELF
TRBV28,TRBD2,ASSHATRAGTSGRYEQY
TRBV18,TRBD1,ASSRTGGGNQPQH
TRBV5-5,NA,ASSLVAGLYAFNEQF
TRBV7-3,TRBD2,ASSKVAGGETQY
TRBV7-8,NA,ASSLGVSYEQY
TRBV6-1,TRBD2,ASTDAPSGSYEQY
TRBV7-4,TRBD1,ASSIQGAREQY
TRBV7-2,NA,ASSRHGDTGELF
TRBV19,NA,ASRDRTNYGYT
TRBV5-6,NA,ASSLKAGIGQPQH
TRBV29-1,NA,SATNSSTLSYEQY
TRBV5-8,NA,ASRRGLPYEQY